Listed here is a single T cell receptor beta chain. What it recognizes is unknown. Trimming pared 4 bases from V and 4 bases from J, leaving 10 bases between. The CDR3 is 13 residues long. CDR1 is KGHSH, CDR2 LQKENI, per germline. This sample was taken from a study of CD8+CD57+ T cells in acquired aplastic anemia. Study-level information: DNA from sorted CD4+ and CD8+ cells averaged roughly 3.4 ug. General study results and limits: A set of twenty-nine CD8+ CDR3 sequences was shared between patients and controls, and these sequences appeared highly expressed in patients.

Patients selected for sequencing had displayed CD8+CD57+ cell expansion by flow cytometry. TCR beta VDJ and CDR3 profiles were obtained from a genomic DNA template. TCRdb fed the reads into MiXCR, producing one record per CDR3 protein. Altogether just over 150,000 distinct CDR3 sequences are present, 45% to 50% being singletons, with the ten largest covering 25% to 35%. V gene TRBV18 combines with J gene TRBJ2-5, with D possibly TRBD1 on 6 matching bases. The sequenced sample consisted of sorted CD4+, CD8+, or CD8+CD57+ T cells (not recorded which) from PBMCs. The sequence came from a human donor with aplastic anemia. The CDR3 DNA reads as TGTGCCAGCTCACAGGGGGTTTCAGAGACCCAGTACTTC. It specifies CASSQGVSETQYF.